This T cell receptor beta chain was recovered during a study of lung T cells in sarcoidosis with Löfgren's syndrome (dated by TCRdb to about 2017). Broadly, across the study: Sarcoidosis was characterized as a granulomatous, predominantly pulmonary disease marked by accumulation of CD4+ T cells in bronchoalveolar lavage fluid. The repertoire analyses were focused on Lofgren's syndrome patients. What the research found in general, with its limitations: Compared with control subjects, Lofgren's syndrome patients reportedly showed the greatest expansion in the V gene segments TRAV12-1 and TRBV2. In alphabeta pairing analysis, TRAV12-1 was found to pair preferentially with TRBV2, and CDR3 homology was shown by the resulting paired TCRs. TRAV12-1 and TRBV2 CDR3 motifs were reported to be shared among multiple Löfgren's syndrome patients, suggesting public CD4+ TCR repertoires. Recognition of a sarcoidosis-associated antigen was only suggested, and the antigen itself remained putative and was not identified.

A note on this clonotype: Its antigen is still unknown. There are no base qualities to consult, and no much larger clone falls within one base.

From the cysteine through the phenylalanine, the CDR3 covers 13 amino acids. Of the read, only the CDR3 DNA is kept; its 39 bases are in frame from base 1. CDR1 SGHNT and CDR2 YYREEE are derived from the germline V gene (reference sequence). V is shortened by 1 base, J by 1 base, and the region joining them spans 4 bases. CD4+ T cells collected through bronchoalveolar lavage were the source used for profiling TCR repertoires. TCRdb lists the instrument as Illumina MiSeq. The public reads were reprocessed in TCRdb via fastp at Q25 and MiXCR, keeping in-frame beta chains. CDR3 protein sequences are deduplicated, and each keeps its most common genes and DNA. A total of 800 to 1,000 distinct CDR3 sequences appear in this sample, 28% of them only once. Roughly 28% of the sample comes from the top ten.

Sequenced material: CD4+ T cells from bronchoalveolar lavage fluid. The receptor was isolated from a human donor with sarcoidosis (Löfgren's syndrome or another form), or a control subject (not recorded which). The chain employs TRBV5-4 and TRBJ2-3, with an unclear D gene assignment. Here the CDR3 is given as CASSLQGTDTQYF. The nucleotide sequence reads TGTGCCAGCAGCTTGCAGGGCACAGATACGCAGTATTTT.